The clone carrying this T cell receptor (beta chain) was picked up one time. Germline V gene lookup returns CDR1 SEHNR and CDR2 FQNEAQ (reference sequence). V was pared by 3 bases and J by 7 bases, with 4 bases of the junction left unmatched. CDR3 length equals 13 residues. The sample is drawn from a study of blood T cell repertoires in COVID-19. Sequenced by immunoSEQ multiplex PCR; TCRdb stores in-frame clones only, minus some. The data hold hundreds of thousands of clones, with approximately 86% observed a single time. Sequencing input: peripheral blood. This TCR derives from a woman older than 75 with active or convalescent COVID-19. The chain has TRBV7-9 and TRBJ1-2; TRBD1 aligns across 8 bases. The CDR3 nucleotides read TGTGCCAGCAGCTTTCGGACAGGGAGTGGCTACACCTTC. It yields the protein CASSFRTGSGYTF.